This entry describes one T cell receptor beta chain. There are 15 residues in the CDR3. V dropped 1 base and J dropped 0 bases, with 7 bases sitting between them. The germline V gene has CDR1 SGHRS and CDR2 YFSETQ. The data stem from a study of blood T cell repertoires in COVID-19. For the study at large: From the United States, Italy and Spain came samples of acute and convalescent COVID-19. PBMCs, B-cell-depleted T cells, or T cells were the source of the cDNA or gDNA that made up the material.

Per the original methods: For nucleated cells, counts were estimated from reference gene primer amplification. TCRdb keeps only in-frame clones here, not all; method: immunoSEQ multiplex PCR. The V and J calls and clone size are taken from that table; D and trimming were inferred from the DNA. In the table there are under 130,000 clones, 65% to 90% of which are singletons. This clonotype originated in a middle-aged man with acute or convalescent COVID-19. Sequencing used peripheral blood. The chain couples TRBV5-1 to TRBJ1-4; D gene ambiguous. The CDR3 here is CASSLTGATNEKLFF. The CDR3 nucleotides read TGCGCCAGCAGCTTGACCGGAGCAACTAATGAAAAACTGTTTTTT.